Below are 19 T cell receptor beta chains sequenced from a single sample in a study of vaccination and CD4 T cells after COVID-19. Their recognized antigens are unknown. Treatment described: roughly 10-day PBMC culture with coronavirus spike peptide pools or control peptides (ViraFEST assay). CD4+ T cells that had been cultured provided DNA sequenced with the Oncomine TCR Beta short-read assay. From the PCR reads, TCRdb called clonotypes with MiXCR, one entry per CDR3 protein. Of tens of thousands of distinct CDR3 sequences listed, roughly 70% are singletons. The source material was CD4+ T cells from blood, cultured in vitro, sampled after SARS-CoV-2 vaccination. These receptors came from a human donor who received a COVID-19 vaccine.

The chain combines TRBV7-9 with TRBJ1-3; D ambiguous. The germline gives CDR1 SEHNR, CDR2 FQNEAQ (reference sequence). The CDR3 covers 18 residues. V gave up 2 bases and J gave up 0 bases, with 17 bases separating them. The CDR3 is CASSLPQPLRYSGNTIYF. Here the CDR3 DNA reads TGTGCCAGCAGCTTACCGCAGCCGCTGCGTTACTCTGGAAACACCATATATTTT.

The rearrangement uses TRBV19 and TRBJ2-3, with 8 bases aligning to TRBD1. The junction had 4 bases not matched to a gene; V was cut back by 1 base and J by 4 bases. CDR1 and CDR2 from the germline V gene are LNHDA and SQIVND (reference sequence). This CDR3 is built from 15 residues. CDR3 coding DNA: TGTGCCAGTAGTATAGTAGCAGGGGGCGCAGATACGCAGTATTTT. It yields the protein CASSIVAGGADTQYF.

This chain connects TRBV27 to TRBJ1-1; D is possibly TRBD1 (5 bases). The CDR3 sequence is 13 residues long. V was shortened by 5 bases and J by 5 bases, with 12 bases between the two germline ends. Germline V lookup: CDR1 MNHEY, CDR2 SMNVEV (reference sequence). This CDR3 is CASSTPGRTEAFF. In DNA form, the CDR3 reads TGTGCCAGCAGTACCCCAGGGAGAACTGAAGCTTTCTTT.

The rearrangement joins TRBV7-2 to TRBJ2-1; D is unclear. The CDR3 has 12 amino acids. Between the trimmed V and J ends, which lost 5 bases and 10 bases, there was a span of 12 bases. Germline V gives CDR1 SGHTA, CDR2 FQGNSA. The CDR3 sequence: CASSLQSREQFF. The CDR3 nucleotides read TGTGCCAGCAGCCTCCAGAGCCGGGAGCAGTTCTTC.

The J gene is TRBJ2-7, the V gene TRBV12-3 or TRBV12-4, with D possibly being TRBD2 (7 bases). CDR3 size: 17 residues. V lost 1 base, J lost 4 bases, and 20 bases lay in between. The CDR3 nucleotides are TGTGCCAGCAGTTTAGGAGTGGGGGGGGCCGTAATGTACGAGCAGTACTTC. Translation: CASSLGVGGAVMYEQYF.

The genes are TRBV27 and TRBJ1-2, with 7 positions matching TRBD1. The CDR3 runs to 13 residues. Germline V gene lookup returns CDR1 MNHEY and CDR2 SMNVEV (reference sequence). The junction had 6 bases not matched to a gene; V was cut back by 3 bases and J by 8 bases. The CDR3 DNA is TGTGCCAGCAGTTTTCGACAGGGCCGCGGCTACACCTTC. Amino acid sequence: CASSFRQGRGYTF.

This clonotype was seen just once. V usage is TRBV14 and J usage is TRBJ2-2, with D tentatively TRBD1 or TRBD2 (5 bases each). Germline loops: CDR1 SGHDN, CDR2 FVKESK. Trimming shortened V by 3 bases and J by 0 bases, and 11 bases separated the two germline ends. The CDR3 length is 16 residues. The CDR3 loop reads CASSQLGRPNTGELFF. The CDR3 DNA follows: TGTGCCAGCAGCCAGTTGGGACGGCCGAACACCGGGGAGCTGTTTTTT.

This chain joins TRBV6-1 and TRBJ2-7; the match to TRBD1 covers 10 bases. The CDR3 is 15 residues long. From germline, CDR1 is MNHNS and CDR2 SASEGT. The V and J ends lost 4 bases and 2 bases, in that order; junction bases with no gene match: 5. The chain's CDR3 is CASSAGTGDPYEQYF. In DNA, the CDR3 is TGTGCCAGCAGTGCCGGGACAGGGGACCCCTACGAGCAGTACTTC.

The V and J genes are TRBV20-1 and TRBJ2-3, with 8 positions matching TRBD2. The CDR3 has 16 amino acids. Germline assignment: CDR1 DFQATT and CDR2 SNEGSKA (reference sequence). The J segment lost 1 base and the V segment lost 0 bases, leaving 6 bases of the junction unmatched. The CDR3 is CSARDRLARGTDTQYF. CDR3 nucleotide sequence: TGCAGTGCTAGAGATCGACTAGCGCGTGGCACAGATACGCAGTATTTT.

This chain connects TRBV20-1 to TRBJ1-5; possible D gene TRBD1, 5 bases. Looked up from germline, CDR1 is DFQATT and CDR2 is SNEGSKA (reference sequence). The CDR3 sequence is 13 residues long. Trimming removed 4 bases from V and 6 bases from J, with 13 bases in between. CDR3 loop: CSATVGPSQPQHF. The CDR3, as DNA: TGCAGTGCTACCGTGGGGCCCAGTCAGCCCCAGCATTTT.

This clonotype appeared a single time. The CDR3 DNA is TGTGCCAGCAGTTTCGCCCCGGGATTTAGGGCCACAGATACGCAGTATTTT. Encoded protein: CASSFAPGFRATDTQYF. The chain links TRBV12-3 or TRBV12-4 to TRBJ2-3; possible D gene TRBD2, 5 bases. V was trimmed by 3 bases and J by 2 bases, leaving 18 bases between them. The CDR3 sequence is 17 residues long.

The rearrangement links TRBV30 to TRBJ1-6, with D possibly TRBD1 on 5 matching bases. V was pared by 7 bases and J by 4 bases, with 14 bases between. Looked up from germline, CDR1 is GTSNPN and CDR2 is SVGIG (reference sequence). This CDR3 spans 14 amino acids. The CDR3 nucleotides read TGTGCCTTAGCGACAGTAATGTATAATTCACCCCTCCACTTT. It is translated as CALATVMYNSPLHF.

CDR3 sequence: CASRFGRTSGGYQETQYF. CDR3 in DNA: TGTGCCAGCCGATTTGGGAGGACTAGCGGGGGGTACCAAGAGACCCAGTACTTC. The chain recombines TRBV6-1 with TRBJ2-5; 14 bases match TRBD2. J gave up 0 bases and V 8 bases, and 11 bases lay outside the gene matches. The CDR3 consists of 18 residues. Germline loops: CDR1 MNHNS, CDR2 SASEGT.

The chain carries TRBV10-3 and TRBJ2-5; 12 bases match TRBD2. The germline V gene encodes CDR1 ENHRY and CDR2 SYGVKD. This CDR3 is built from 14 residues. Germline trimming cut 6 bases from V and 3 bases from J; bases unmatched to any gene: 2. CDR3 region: CAIRASGGEETQYF. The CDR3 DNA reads TGTGCCATCAGGGCTAGCGGGGGGGAAGAGACCCAGTACTTC.

The CDR3 DNA follows: TGTGCCTGGAGTGTACAAAATAATCAGCCCCAGCATTTT. It encodes CAWSVQNNQPQHF. V and J are TRBV30 and TRBJ1-5; no clear D gene. Germline V gene sequence: CDR1 GTSNPN, CDR2 SVGIG (reference sequence). The V gene lost 0 bases and the J gene lost 4 bases, with 7 bases spanning the gap. The CDR3 length is 13 residues.

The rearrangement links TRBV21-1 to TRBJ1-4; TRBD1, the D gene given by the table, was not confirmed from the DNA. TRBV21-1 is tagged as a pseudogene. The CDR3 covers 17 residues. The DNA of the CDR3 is TGTGCCAGCAGCAAAAAACCTAAATGGCAGGGGACAGTGTTACTGTTTTTT. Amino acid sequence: CASSKKPKWQGTVLLFF.

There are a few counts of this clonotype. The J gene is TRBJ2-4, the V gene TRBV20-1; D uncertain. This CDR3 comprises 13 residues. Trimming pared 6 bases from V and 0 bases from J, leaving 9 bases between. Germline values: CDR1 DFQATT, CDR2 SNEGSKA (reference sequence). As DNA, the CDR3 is TGCAGTGCCCAACAGATAGCCAAAAACATTCAGTACTTC. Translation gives CSAQQIAKNIQYF.

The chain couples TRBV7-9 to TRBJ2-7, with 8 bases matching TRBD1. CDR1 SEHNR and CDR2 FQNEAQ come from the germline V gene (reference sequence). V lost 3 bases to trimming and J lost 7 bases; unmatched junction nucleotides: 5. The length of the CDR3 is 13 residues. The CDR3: CASSFRGLGEQYF. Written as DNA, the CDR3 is TGTGCCAGCAGCTTCAGGGGGCTAGGGGAGCAGTACTTC.

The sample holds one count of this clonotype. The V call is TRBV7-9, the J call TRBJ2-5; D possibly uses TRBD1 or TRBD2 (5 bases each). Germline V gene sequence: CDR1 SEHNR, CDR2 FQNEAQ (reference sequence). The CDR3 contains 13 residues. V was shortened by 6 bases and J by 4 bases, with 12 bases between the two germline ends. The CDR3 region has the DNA TGTGCCAGCAGTTGGGGGATCGGAGAGACCCAGTACTTC. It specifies CASSWGIGETQYF.